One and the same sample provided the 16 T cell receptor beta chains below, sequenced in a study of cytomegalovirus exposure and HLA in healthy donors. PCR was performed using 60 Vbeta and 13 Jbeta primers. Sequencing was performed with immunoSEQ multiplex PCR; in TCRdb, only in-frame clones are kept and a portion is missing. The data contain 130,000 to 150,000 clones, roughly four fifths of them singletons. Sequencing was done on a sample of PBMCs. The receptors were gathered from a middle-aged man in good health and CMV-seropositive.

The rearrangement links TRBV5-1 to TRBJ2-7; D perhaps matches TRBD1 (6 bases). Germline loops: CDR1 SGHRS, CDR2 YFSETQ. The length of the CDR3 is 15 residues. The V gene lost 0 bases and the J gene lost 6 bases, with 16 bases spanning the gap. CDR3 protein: CASSLEWTAELEQYF. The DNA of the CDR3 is TGCGCCAGCAGCTTGGAGTGGACAGCAGAGCTCGAGCAGTACTTC.

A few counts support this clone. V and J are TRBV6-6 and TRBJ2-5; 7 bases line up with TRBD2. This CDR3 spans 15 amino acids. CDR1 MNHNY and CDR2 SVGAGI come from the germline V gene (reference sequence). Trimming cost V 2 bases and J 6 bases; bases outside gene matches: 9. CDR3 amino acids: CASSYLATSMQTQYF. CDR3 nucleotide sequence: TGTGCCAGCAGTTACCTGGCGACTAGCATGCAGACCCAGTACTTC.

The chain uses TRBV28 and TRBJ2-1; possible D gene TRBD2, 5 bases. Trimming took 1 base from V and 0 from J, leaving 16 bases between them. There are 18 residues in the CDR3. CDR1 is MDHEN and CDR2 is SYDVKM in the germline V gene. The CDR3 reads CASSLFLTRFDSYNEQFF. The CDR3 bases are TGTGCCAGCAGTTTATTCTTAACTAGGTTTGACTCCTACAATGAGCAGTTCTTC.

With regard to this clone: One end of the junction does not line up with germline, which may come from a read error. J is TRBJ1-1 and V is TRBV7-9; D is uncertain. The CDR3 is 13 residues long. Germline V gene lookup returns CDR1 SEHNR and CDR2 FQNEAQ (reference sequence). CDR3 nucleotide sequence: TGTTCCAGCAGCTTAGTCCCTAACACTGAAGCTTTCTTT. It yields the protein CSSSLVPNTEAFF. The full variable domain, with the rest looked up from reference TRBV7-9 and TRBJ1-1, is DTGVSQNPRHKITKRGQNVTFRCDPISEHNRLYWYRQTLGQGPEFLTYFQNEAQLEKSRLLSDRFSAERPKGSFSTLEIQRTEQGDSAMYLCSSSLVPNTEAFFGQGTRLTVV.

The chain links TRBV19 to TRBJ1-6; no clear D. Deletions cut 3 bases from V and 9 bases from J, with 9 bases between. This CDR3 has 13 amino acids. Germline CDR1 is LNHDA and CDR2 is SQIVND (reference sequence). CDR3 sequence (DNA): TGTGCCAGTAGTATCAGCCGGGTTTCACCCCTCCACTTT. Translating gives CASSISRVSPLHF.

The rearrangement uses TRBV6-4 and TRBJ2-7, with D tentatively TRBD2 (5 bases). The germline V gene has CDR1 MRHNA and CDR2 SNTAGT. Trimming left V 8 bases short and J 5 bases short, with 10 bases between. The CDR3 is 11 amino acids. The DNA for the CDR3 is TGTGCCAGCGGGAAGAGGGACGAGCAGTACTTC. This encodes CASGKRDEQYF.

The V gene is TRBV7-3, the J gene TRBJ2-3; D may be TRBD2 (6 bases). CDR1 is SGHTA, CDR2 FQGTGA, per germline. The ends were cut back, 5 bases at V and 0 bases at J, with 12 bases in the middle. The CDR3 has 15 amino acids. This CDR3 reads CASSPRGTSTDTQYF. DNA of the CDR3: TGTGCCAGCAGCCCTAGAGGGACTAGCACAGATACGCAGTATTTT.

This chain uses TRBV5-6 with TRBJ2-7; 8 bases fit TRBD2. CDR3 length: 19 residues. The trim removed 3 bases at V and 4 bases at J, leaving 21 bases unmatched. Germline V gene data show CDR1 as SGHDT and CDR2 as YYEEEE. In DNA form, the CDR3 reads TGTGCCAGCAGCTCCTTAAGGCTAGCGGGCACCCTAAATGCGTACGAGCAGTACTTC. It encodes CASSSLRLAGTLNAYEQYF.

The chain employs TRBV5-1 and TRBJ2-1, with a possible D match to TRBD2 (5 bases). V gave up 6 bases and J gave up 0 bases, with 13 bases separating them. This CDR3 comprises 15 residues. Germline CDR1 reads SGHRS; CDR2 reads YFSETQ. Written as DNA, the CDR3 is TGCGCCAGCAAGGGAGCGGCCGGCTCCTACAATGAGCAGTTCTTC. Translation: CASKGAAGSYNEQFF.

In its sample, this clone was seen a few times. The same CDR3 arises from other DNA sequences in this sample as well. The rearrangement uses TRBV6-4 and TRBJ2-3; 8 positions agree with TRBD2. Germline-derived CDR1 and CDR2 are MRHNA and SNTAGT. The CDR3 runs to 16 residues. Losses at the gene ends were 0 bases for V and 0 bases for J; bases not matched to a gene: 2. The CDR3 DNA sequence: TGTGCCAGCAGTGACTCGGCTAGCGGGAGCACAGATACGCAGTATTTT. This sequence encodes CASSDSASGSTDTQYF.

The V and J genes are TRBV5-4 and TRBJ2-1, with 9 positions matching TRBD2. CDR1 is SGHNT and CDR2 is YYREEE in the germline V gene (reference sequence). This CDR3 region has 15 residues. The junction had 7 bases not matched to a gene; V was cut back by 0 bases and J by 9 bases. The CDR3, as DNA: TGTGCCAGCAGCTTGGCGGGACTAGCAACGGGTGAGCAGTTCTTC. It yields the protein CASSLAGLATGEQFF.

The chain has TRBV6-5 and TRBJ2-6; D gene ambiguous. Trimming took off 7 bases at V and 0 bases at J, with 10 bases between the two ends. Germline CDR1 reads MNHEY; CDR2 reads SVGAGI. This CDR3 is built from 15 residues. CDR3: CASKPRSSGANVLTF. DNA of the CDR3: TGTGCCAGCAAGCCACGGAGCTCTGGGGCCAACGTCCTGACTTTC.

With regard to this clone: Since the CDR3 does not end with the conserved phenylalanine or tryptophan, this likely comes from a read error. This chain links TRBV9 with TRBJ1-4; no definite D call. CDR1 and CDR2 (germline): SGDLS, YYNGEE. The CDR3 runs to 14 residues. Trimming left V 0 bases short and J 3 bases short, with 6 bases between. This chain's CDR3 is CASSVVDSNEKLFL. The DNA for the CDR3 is TGTGCCAGCAGCGTAGTTGACTCTAATGAAAAACTGTTTCTT.

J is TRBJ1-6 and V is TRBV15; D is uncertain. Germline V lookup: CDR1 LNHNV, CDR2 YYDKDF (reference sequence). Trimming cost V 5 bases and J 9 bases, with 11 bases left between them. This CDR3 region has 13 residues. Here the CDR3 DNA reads TGTGCCACCAGCGCTGATACGGGTTCACCCCTCCACTTT. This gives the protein CATSADTGSPLHF.

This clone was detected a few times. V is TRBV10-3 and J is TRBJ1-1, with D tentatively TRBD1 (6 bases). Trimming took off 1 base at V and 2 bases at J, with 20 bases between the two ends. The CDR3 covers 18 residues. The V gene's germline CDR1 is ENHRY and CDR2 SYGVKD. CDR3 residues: CAISEFLGQGRGNTEAFF. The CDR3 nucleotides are TGTGCCATCAGTGAGTTTTTGGGGCAGGGGCGAGGAAACACTGAAGCTTTCTTT.

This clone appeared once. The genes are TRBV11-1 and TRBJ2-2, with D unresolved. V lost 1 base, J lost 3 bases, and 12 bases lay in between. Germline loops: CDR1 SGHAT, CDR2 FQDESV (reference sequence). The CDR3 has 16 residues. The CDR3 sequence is CASSLVAETDTGELFF. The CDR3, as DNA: TGTGCCAGCAGCTTAGTAGCCGAGACCGACACCGGGGAGCTGTTTTTT.